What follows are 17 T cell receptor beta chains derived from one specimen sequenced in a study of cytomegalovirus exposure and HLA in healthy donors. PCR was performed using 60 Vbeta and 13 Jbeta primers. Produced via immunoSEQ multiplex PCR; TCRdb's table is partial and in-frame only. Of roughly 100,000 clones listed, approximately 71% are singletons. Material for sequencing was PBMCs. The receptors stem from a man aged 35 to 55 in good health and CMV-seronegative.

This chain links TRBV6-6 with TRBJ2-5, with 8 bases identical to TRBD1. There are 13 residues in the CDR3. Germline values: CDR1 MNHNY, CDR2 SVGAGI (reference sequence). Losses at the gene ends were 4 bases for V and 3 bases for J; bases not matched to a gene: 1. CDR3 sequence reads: CASSLDREETQYF. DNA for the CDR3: TGTGCCAGCAGTTTGGACAGGGAAGAGACCCAGTACTTC.

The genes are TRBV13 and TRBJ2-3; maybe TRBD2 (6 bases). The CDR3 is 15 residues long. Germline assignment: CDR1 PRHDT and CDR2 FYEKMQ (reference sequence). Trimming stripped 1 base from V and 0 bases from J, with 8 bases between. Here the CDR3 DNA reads TGTGCCAGCAGCTTAGAAGGGACTAGCACAGATACGCAGTATTTT. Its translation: CASSLEGTSTDTQYF.

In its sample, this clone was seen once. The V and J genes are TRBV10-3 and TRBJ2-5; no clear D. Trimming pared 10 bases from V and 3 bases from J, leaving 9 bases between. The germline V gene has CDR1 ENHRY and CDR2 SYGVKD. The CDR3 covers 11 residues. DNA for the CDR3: TGTGCCAGCCGCAGTGAAGAGACCCAGTACTTC. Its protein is CASRSEETQYF.

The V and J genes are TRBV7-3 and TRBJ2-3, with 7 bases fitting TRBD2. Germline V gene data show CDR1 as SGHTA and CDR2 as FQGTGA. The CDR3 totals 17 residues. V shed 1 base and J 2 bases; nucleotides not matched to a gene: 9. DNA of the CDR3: TGTGCCAGCAGCTTAAACCCAGCGGGGAAAGACACAGATACGCAGTATTTT. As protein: CASSLNPAGKDTDTQYF.

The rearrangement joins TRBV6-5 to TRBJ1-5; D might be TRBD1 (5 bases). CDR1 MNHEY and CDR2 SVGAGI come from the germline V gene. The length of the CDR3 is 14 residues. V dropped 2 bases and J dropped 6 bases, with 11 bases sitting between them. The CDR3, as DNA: TGTGCCAGCAGTTACGTCCAGGGAGGTCAGCCCCAGCATTTT. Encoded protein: CASSYVQGGQPQHF.

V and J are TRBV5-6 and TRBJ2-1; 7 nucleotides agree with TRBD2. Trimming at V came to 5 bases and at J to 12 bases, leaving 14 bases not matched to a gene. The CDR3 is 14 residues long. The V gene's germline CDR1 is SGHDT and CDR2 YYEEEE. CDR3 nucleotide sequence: TGTGCCAGCAGGGGGAGGGACTTCACAATGTCGCAGTTCTTC. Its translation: CASRGRDFTMSQFF.

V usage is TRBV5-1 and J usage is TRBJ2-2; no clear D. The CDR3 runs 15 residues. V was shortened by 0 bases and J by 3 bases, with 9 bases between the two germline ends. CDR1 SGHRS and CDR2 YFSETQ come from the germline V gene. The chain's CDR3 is CASSLDRHDTGELFF. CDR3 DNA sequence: TGCGCCAGCAGCTTGGACAGACACGACACCGGGGAGCTGTTTTTT. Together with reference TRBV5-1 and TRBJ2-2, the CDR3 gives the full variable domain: KAGVTQTPRYLIKTRGQQVTLSCSPISGHRSVSWYQQTPGQGLQFLFEYFSETQRNKGNFPGRFSGRQFSNSRSEMNVSTLELGDSALYLCASSLDRHDTGELFFGEGSRLTVL.

This CDR3 is CASRAGSIYEQYF. The CDR3 coding sequence is TGTGCCAGCAGGGCAGGCTCCATCTACGAGCAGTACTTC. The V call is TRBV6-5, the J call TRBJ2-7; D call uncertain. V was cut by 6 bases and J by 3 bases, with 12 bases left in between. Germline V gene lookup returns CDR1 MNHEY and CDR2 SVGAGI. This CDR3 spans 13 amino acids.

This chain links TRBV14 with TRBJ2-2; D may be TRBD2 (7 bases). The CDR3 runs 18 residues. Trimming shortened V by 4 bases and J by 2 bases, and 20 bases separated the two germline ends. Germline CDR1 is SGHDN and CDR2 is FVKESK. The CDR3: CASSLPALRGANTGELFF. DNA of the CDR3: TGTGCCAGCAGCCTACCCGCCCTCCGGGGGGCCAACACCGGGGAGCTGTTTTTT.

The CDR3 coding sequence is TGTGCCAGTAGCCCCCCGGGGGGGCGTGAGACCCAGTACTTC. The encoded protein is CASSPPGGRETQYF. The chain uses TRBV19 and TRBJ2-5; 8 bases fit TRBD2. This CDR3 has 14 residues. J lost 5 bases, V lost 6 bases, and 8 bases had no gene match. Germline lookup yields CDR1 LNHDA and CDR2 SQIVND (reference sequence).

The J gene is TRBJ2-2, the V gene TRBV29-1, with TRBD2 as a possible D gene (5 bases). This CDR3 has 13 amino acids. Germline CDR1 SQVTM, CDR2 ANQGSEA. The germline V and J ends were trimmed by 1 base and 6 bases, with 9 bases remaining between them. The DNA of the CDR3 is TGCAGCGTTGAAGGCGGGTCGGCCGGGGAGCTGTTTTTT. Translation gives CSVEGGSAGELFF.

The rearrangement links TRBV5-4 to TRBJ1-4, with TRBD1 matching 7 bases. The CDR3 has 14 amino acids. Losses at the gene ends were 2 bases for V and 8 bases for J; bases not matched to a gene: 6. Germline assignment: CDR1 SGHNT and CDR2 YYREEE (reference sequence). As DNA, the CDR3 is TGTGCCAGCAGCTTAACAGGGGACCACGAAAAACTGTTTTTT. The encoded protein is CASSLTGDHEKLFF.

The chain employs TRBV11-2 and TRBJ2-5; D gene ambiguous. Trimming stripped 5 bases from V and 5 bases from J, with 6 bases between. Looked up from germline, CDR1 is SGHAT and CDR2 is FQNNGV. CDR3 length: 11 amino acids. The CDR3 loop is CASSPHETQYF. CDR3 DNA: TGTGCCAGCAGCCCCCATGAGACCCAGTACTTC.

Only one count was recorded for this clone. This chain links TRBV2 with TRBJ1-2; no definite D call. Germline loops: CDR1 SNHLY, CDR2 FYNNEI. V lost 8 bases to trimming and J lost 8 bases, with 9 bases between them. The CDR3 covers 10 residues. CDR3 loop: CASRVVGYTF. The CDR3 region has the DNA TGTGCCAGCCGGGTAGTGGGCTACACCTTC.

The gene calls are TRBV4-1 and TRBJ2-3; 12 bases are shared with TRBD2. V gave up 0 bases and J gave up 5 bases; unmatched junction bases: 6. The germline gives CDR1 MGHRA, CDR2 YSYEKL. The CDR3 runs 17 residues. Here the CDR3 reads CASSQDLAGGRGDTQYF. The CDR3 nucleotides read TGCGCCAGCAGCCAAGATCTAGCGGGGGGGAGGGGAGATACGCAGTATTTT.

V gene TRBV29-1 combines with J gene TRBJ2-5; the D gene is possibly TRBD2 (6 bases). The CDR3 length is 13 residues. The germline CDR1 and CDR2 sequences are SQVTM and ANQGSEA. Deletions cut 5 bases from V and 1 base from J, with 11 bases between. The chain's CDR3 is CSVRQRVQETQYF. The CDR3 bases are TGCAGCGTTCGACAGCGGGTCCAAGAGACCCAGTACTTC.

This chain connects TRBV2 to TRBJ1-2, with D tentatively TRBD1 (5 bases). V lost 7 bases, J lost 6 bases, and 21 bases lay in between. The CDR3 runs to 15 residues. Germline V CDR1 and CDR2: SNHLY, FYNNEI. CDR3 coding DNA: TGTGCCAGCACCGAACGCCAGGGATCGATAGATGGCTACACCTTC. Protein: CASTERQGSIDGYTF. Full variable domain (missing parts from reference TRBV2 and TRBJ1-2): EPEVTQTPSHQVTQMGQEVILRCVPISNHLYFYWYRQILGQKVEFLVSFYNNEISEKSEIFDDQFSVERPDGSNFTLKIRSTKLEDSAMYFCASTERQGSIDGYTFGSGTRLTVV.